These 18 T cell receptor beta chains share one sample of origin, sequenced in a study of beta chain features in type 1 diabetes. Regarding the study as a whole: Across all four CD4+ subsets, people with type 1 diabetes showed modestly shorter TCRB CDR3s.

These TCRs' antigens remain unknown. The sequenced template was cDNA made from the entire isolated RNA. Sequencing was performed with immunoSEQ multiplex PCR; in TCRdb, only in-frame clones are kept and a portion is missing. This table has 300,000 to 400,000 clones, around 9% appearing once. Sequenced: central memory CD4+ T cells from blood. The receptors were gathered from a man aged 25 to 40 with type 1 diabetes.

The chain combines TRBV7-2 with TRBJ1-2, with no clear D. V gave up 1 base and J gave up 7 bases, with 10 bases separating them. The length of the CDR3 is 13 residues. The V gene's germline CDR1 is SGHTA and CDR2 FQGNSA. Here the CDR3 reads CASSLGLGAGYTF. The DNA of the CDR3 is TGTGCCAGCAGCTTAGGGCTGGGTGCTGGCTACACCTTC.

This clone was observed a handful of times. DNA for the CDR3: TGTGCTAGTGCCGCTCCCCTTTACGAGCAGTACTTC. Protein product: CASAAPLYEQYF. The chain couples TRBV12-5 to TRBJ2-7; D unclear. This CDR3 comprises 12 residues. The V gene lost 7 bases and the J gene lost 4 bases, with 11 bases spanning the gap. From germline, CDR1 is LGHNT and CDR2 FRNRAP.

V is TRBV7-2 and J is TRBJ2-3; 10 nucleotides align to TRBD2. The length of the CDR3 is 15 residues. In germline, CDR1 is SGHTA, CDR2 FQGNSA. V was pared by 5 bases and J by 3 bases, with 5 bases of the junction left unmatched. CDR3 protein: CASSPQLAGTDTQYF. CDR3 sequence (DNA): TGTGCCAGCAGCCCCCAACTAGCGGGGACAGATACGCAGTATTTT.

The rearrangement uses TRBV19 and TRBJ1-4, with D perhaps matching TRBD1 (6 bases). The CDR3 totals 12 residues. The germline V gene has CDR1 LNHDA and CDR2 SQIVND (reference sequence). V was cut by 9 bases and J by 6 bases, with 11 bases left in between. CDR3 sequence (DNA): TGTGCCAGCCAGGGGCATCATGAAAAACTGTTTTTT. It encodes CASQGHHEKLFF.

The rearrangement joins TRBV5-1 to TRBJ2-3; TRBD2 agrees at 10 bases. J gave up 0 bases and V 7 bases, and 5 bases lay outside the gene matches. This CDR3 is built from 15 residues. The germline CDR1 and CDR2 sequences are SGHRS and YFSETQ. The chain's CDR3 is CASRLLAGSTDTQYF. The CDR3 bases are TGCGCCAGCCGGCTACTAGCGGGGAGCACAGATACGCAGTATTTT.

Worth noting for this clone: Other nucleotide sequences in the sample specify the same CDR3. V usage is TRBV7-9 and J usage is TRBJ1-5, with unresolved D. CDR1 is SEHNR and CDR2 is FQNEAQ in the germline V gene (reference sequence). The germline V and J ends were trimmed by 3 bases and 0 bases, with 6 bases remaining between them. The CDR3 sequence is 14 residues long. The CDR3 here is CASSLGNSNQPQHF. CDR3 bases: TGTGCCAGCAGCTTGGGGAATAGCAATCAGCCCCAGCATTTT.

The chain employs TRBV6-1 and TRBJ2-3, with D unresolved. CDR1 and CDR2 from the germline V gene are MNHNS and SASEGT. V was pared by 4 bases and J by 1 base, with 12 bases between. The CDR3 is 15 amino acids. CDR3 DNA: TGTGCCAGCAGTGCCCTGTATTCTGGCACAGATACGCAGTATTTT. Translating gives CASSALYSGTDTQYF.

V is TRBV19 and J is TRBJ1-4, with unresolved D. Trimming stripped 5 bases from V and 7 bases from J, with 14 bases between. CDR1 is LNHDA and CDR2 is SQIVND in the germline V gene (reference sequence). CDR3 length equals 14 residues. The CDR3 DNA sequence: TGTGCCAGTAGTCTAGTACGGAAGGGTGAAAAACTGTTTTTT. Translation: CASSLVRKGEKLFF.

This clone has more than one count but fewer than ten. The rearrangement uses TRBV25-1 and TRBJ2-3, with TRBD2 matching over 7 bases. The CDR3 is 17 amino acids. J lost 1 base, V lost 5 bases, and 12 bases had no gene match. Per the germline V gene, CDR1 is MGHDK and CDR2 is SYGVNS. Written as DNA, the CDR3 is TGTGCCAGCAGTCTTGCGGGCGGGGGAACTCGCACAGATACGCAGTATTTT. Translation: CASSLAGGGTRTDTQYF.

This clone was seen a few times. This sequence joins TRBV7-2 and TRBJ2-6; 10 bases agree with TRBD1. Unmatched junction bases numbered 4, after V lost 3 bases and J lost 2 bases. The CDR3 covers 17 residues. The germline CDR1 and CDR2 sequences are SGHTA and FQGNSA. The CDR3 DNA reads as TGTGCCAGCAGCTTGGGACAGGGGAACACTGGGGCCAACGTCCTGACTTTC. Protein product: CASSLGQGNTGANVLTF.

The V and J genes are TRBV30 and TRBJ2-3; D is possibly TRBD1 (6 bases). V gave up 0 bases and J gave up 0 bases, with 10 bases separating them. Germline CDR1 is GTSNPN and CDR2 is SVGIG (reference sequence). This CDR3 contains 15 residues. This CDR3 is CAWSVQGPSTDTQYF. The CDR3 nucleotides are TGTGCCTGGAGTGTTCAGGGGCCTAGCACAGATACGCAGTATTTT.

This chain uses TRBV27 with TRBJ2-5; TRBD1 aligns across 8 bases. The ends lost 4 bases at V and 2 bases at J; junction bases unmatched: 3. Germline values: CDR1 MNHEY, CDR2 SMNVEV (reference sequence). The length of the CDR3 is 14 residues. The CDR3 here is CASSWRQGQETQYF. CDR3 DNA: TGTGCCAGCAGTTGGCGACAGGGGCAAGAGACCCAGTACTTC.

This clone was found a few times. This rearrangement joins TRBV5-1 to TRBJ2-3, with D possibly matching TRBD2 (6 bases). CDR1 is SGHRS, CDR2 YFSETQ, per germline. The CDR3 has 15 amino acids. With 2 bases removed from V and 0 bases from J, the gap between germline ends came to 10 bases. The CDR3 nucleotides are TGCGCCAGCAGCTTTGGAGGGATCAGCACAGATACGCAGTATTTT. Amino acids: CASSFGGISTDTQYF.

This clone has just a few counts. This chain uses TRBV28 with TRBJ2-7; D gene uncertain. CDR1 and CDR2 (germline): MDHEN, SYDVKM. The CDR3 contains 11 residues. Trimming shortened V by 7 bases and J by 2 bases, and 6 bases separated the two germline ends. This chain's CDR3 is CASKTAYEQYF. CDR3 sequence (DNA): TGTGCCAGCAAGACCGCCTACGAGCAGTACTTC. Variable domain in full (rest from reference TRBV28 and TRBJ2-7): DVKVTQSSRYLVKRTGEKVFLECVQDMDHENMFWYRQDPGLGLRLIYFSYDVKMKEKGDIPEGYSVSREKKERFSLILESASTNQTSMYLCASKTAYEQYFGPGTRLTVT.

The chain combines TRBV28 with TRBJ1-4; TRBD1 aligns across 10 bases. Per germline, CDR1 MDHEN and CDR2 SYDVKM. The junction had 6 bases not matched to a gene; V was cut back by 6 bases and J by 8 bases. This CDR3 region has 14 residues. For the CDR3, the DNA is TGTGCCAGCAGCTCCGGGACAGGGGTCGAAAAACTGTTTTTT. Encoded protein: CASSSGTGVEKLFF.

This clone turned up a few times. This sample also contains other DNA sequences that code for the same CDR3. Here the CDR3 DNA reads TGTGCCAGCAGCTTAGGGGGGTCAGATACGCAGTATTTT. Its translation: CASSLGGSDTQYF. The rearrangement joins TRBV7-2 to TRBJ2-3; D may be TRBD1 or TRBD2 (5 bases each). The V and J ends lost 1 base and 4 bases respectively, with 6 bases between them. The CDR3 sequence is 13 residues long. Germline V gene data show CDR1 as SGHTA and CDR2 as FQGNSA.

The CDR3 nucleotides read TGTGCCAGCAGCGTGGGAGCGGGAATCACAGATACGCAGTATTTT. Protein: CASSVGAGITDTQYF. The rearrangement links TRBV9 to TRBJ2-3; 7 bases line up with TRBD2. Per germline, CDR1 SGDLS and CDR2 YYNGEE. CDR3 length equals 15 residues. With 2 bases clipped from V and 2 bases from J, the junction kept 5 bases outside the gene matches.

This clone appeared a few times. The chain uses TRBV4-3 and TRBJ2-4; TRBD1 aligns across 9 bases. The CDR3 has 15 residues. V dropped 4 bases and J dropped 3; count of bases not matched to a gene: 4. The germline V gene has CDR1 LGHNA and CDR2 YSLEER. CDR3 residues: CASSRTGEDKNIQYF. The CDR3, as DNA: TGCGCCAGCAGCCGGACAGGGGAGGACAAAAACATTCAGTACTTC.